This TCR beta chain was obtained from a study of blood T cell repertoires in COVID-19. Libraries were prepared by immunoSEQ multiplex PCR; TCRdb keeps only in-frame clonotypes and omits some of them. The table lists 180,000 or so clones, approximately 80% of them singletons. The CDR3 consists of 14 residues. Germline CDR1 reads SGHTA; CDR2 reads FQGTGA. Trimming at V came to 4 bases and at J to 6 bases, leaving 5 bases not matched to a gene. The TCR was taken from a man aged 50 to 60 who had recovered from COVID-19. V and J are TRBV7-3 and TRBJ2-1, with 8 bases identical to TRBD1. The sequencing sample was made of PBMCs or T cells enriched from blood (not recorded which). As DNA, the CDR3 is TGTGCCAGCAGCTCTCAGACAGGGGTCAATGAGCAGTTCTTC. Its protein is CASSSQTGVNEQFF.